The sequence of this T cell receptor (beta chain) was determined in a study of CD8 T cells in Susac syndrome. TCR beta sequencing covered blood CD8+ and CD4+ T cells. Controls matched for age and sex were healthy donors. TEMRA cells underwent FACS enrichment and CD8+ and CD4+ T cells underwent negative isolation. Per germline, CDR1 SGDLS and CDR2 YYNGEE. Germline trimming cut 0 bases from V and 8 bases from J; bases unmatched to any gene: 5. The CDR3 is 14 amino acids. Reverse transcription of about 0.5 to 1 ug RNA was carried out with random hexamers. The authors amplified TCR beta CDR3 across 54 Vbeta and 13 Jbeta using immunoSEQ multiplex PCR. TCRdb used MiXCR to reprocess the immunoSEQ multiplex PCR reads, holding one entry per CDR3 protein. The sample has around 59,000 distinct CDR3 sequences, approximately 94% seen once.

The origin of this receptor is a human donor in good health. The gene calls are TRBV9 and TRBJ2-1, with 7 bases aligning to TRBD1. The sample was CD8+ T cells from PBMCs. This CDR3 is CASSVGQGVDEQFF. CDR3 nucleotides: TGTGCCAGCAGCGTAGGACAGGGAGTCGATGAGCAGTTCTTC.